This T cell receptor beta chain was sequenced in a study of cytomegalovirus exposure and HLA in healthy donors. Trimming took 6 bases from V and 2 from J; bases not matched to a gene: 11. CDR3 length: 16 amino acids. The germline CDR1 and CDR2 sequences are KGHSH and LQKENI. Libraries were prepared by immunoSEQ multiplex PCR; TCRdb keeps only in-frame clonotypes and omits some of them. The repertoire holds about 130,000 clones, with roughly nine tenths as singletons. This clone was detected once. Its matching antigen is unknown. Whole-study results and caveats: Researchers counted around 180 TCR beta chains as cytomegalovirus-associated. A few chains tied to CMV proved CMV antigen-specific in vitro. For most TCR sequences rarity was the rule, although some public TCRs occurred in many donors.

Sequencing was carried out using PBMCs. The chain combines TRBV18 with TRBJ2-5; 8 nucleotides line up with TRBD2. The source of this sequence is a man younger than 40 in good health and CMV-seronegative. CDR3 sequence reads: CASSPSGGSAQETQYF. The CDR3 DNA reads TGTGCCAGCTCGCCCAGCGGGGGCTCCGCTCAAGAGACCCAGTACTTC.